The 30 T cell receptor beta chains reported below all come from one sample, sequenced in a study of post-analysis software for immune sequencing data (dated by TCRdb to the mid-2010s). These receptors lack a known antigen. The receptor library was made with PCR. The data were produced on an Illumina HiSeq 2500. To reduce PCR and sequencing biases, unique molecular identifiers were built into the TCR beta cDNA libraries. TCRdb ran its own pipeline on the public reads, namely fastp trimming at Q25 and MiXCR clone calling, and kept in-frame beta chains. Every distinct CDR3 protein forms one entry, paired with its most common genes and DNA. This sample comprises a few hundred thousand distinct CDR3 sequences, roughly 38% of them detected only once. The ten largest clones capture roughly 12% of the sample. The research as a whole found: A handful of TRBV segments, including TRBV5-6, TRBV5-1 and TRBV20-1, were significantly more frequent in patients than controls.

Source material: blood. These receptors originate from a girl between 5 and 17 years old with multiple sclerosis.

This clonotype was counted only a few times. The CDR3 sequence is CASSYSRGRSNQPQHF. CDR3 in DNA: TGTGCCAGCAGTTACTCGAGGGGCAGAAGCAATCAGCCCCAGCATTTT. This chain links TRBV6-2 or TRBV6-3 with TRBJ1-5; perhaps TRBD1 as D (5 bases). The CDR3 consists of 16 residues. V lost 0 bases, J lost 1 base, and 10 bases lay in between. Germline V lookup: CDR1 MNHEY, CDR2 SVGEGT.

The rearrangement joins TRBV27 to TRBJ1-2; weak D call: TRBD1 (6 bases). The germline V and J ends were trimmed by 5 bases and 4 bases, with 17 bases remaining between them. The CDR3 consists of 15 residues. Germline loops: CDR1 MNHEY, CDR2 SMNVEV (reference sequence). CDR3 sequence (DNA): TGTGCCAGCAGTCCCGGACAGATTGGAGGCTATGGCTACACCTTC. The encoded protein is CASSPGQIGGYGYTF.

This clonotype was counted between two and nine times. The chain employs TRBV9 and TRBJ1-4, with D unresolved. Looked up from germline, CDR1 is SGDLS and CDR2 is YYNGEE. CDR3 size: 15 residues. With 2 bases removed from V and 3 bases from J, the gap between germline ends came to 11 bases. The DNA for the CDR3 is TGTGCCAGCAGCGTCGGGGAGGGAGCTAATGAAAAACTGTTTTTT. It translates to CASSVGEGANEKLFF.

This clonotype has only a few counts. DNA for the CDR3: TGTGCCAGCAGCCCCTCCGCTAGCAATTCACCCCTCCACTTT. Protein product: CASSPSASNSPLHF. V and J are TRBV7-2 and TRBJ1-6; D gene unclear. This CDR3 is 14 amino acids long. Germline V gene lookup returns CDR1 SGHTA and CDR2 FQGNSA. With 5 bases removed from V and 7 bases from J, the gap between germline ends came to 12 bases.

This clonotype was counted at least ten times. The chain joins TRBV20-1 to TRBJ2-3, with 12 bases that match TRBD2. The V and J ends lost 3 bases and 6 bases, in that order; junction bases with no gene match: 1. The CDR3 length is 13 residues. Germline loops: CDR1 DFQATT, CDR2 SNEGSKA (reference sequence). Written as DNA, the CDR3 is TGCAGTGCTAGTGGGACTAGCGGGGATACGCAGTATTTT. This encodes CSASGTSGDTQYF.

This chain links TRBV20-1 with TRBJ2-7; 9 bases align to TRBD2. The ends lost 2 bases at V and 0 bases at J; junction bases unmatched: 5. Germline V gene lookup returns CDR1 DFQATT and CDR2 SNEGSKA (reference sequence). The CDR3 extends over 15 amino acids. The CDR3 loop is CSARLAGGNSYEQYF. The DNA of the CDR3 is TGCAGTGCTAGATTGGCGGGGGGGAACTCCTACGAGCAGTACTTC.

The V call is TRBV7-9, the J call TRBJ1-1, with D possibly being TRBD1 (6 bases). V was shortened by 1 base and J by 3 bases, with 9 bases between the two germline ends. Germline values: CDR1 SEHNR, CDR2 FQNEAQ (reference sequence). The CDR3 is 14 amino acids. CDR3 in DNA: TGTGCCAGCAGCTTAGGGAAGGGGGACACTGAAGCTTTCTTT. Amino acids: CASSLGKGDTEAFF. Variable domain in full (rest from reference TRBV7-9 and TRBJ1-1): DTGVSQNPRHKITKRGQNVTFRCDPISEHNRLYWYRQTLGQGPEFLTYFQNEAQLEKSRLLSDRFSAERPKGSFSTLEIQRTEQGDSAMYLCASSLGKGDTEAFFGQGTRLTVV.

The chain has TRBV5-6 and TRBJ2-7; 8 nucleotides match TRBD1. Germline CDR1 SGHDT, CDR2 YYEEEE. This CDR3 contains 15 residues. V gave up 3 bases and J gave up 3 bases; unmatched junction bases: 8. CDR3 in amino acids: CASSSTGAPGYEQYF. DNA of the CDR3: TGTGCCAGCAGCTCGACAGGGGCTCCTGGCTACGAGCAGTACTTC. Full variable domain (rest looked up from reference TRBV5-6 and TRBJ2-7): DAGVTQSPTHLIKTRGQQVTLRCSPKSGHDTVSWYQQALGQGPQFIFQYYEEEERQRGNFPDRFSGHQFPNYSSELNVNALLLGDSALYLCASSSTGAPGYEQYFGPGTRLTVT.

The V gene is TRBV7-3, the J gene TRBJ1-1; D gene ambiguous. Germline V gene sequence: CDR1 SGHTA, CDR2 FQGTGA. The CDR3 sequence is 13 residues long. V lost 0 bases, J lost 5 bases, and 7 bases lay in between. This CDR3 reads CASSLTLRTEAFF. The CDR3 DNA is TGTGCCAGCAGCTTAACCCTACGGACTGAAGCTTTCTTT. Full variable domain (missing parts from reference TRBV7-3 and TRBJ1-1): GAGVSQTPSNKVTEKGKYVELRCDPISGHTALYWYRQSLGQGPEFLIYFQGTGAADDSGLPNDRFFAVRPEGSVSTLKIQRTERGDSAVYLCASSLTLRTEAFFGQGTRLTVV.

The J gene is TRBJ2-3, the V gene TRBV4-1; possibly TRBD2 for D (5 bases). The CDR3 sequence is 16 residues long. The germline CDR1 and CDR2 sequences are MGHRA and YSYEKL. V gave up 0 bases and J gave up 4 bases, with 14 bases separating them. CDR3: CASSQEPASIADTQYF. The CDR3 DNA is TGCGCCAGCAGCCAAGAGCCGGCTAGCATAGCAGATACGCAGTATTTT.

The chain is built from TRBV20-1 and TRBJ2-7; D might be TRBD2 (5 bases). Trimming shortened V by 1 base and J by 5 bases, and 12 bases separated the two germline ends. Germline V gene data show CDR1 as DFQATT and CDR2 as SNEGSKA (reference sequence). CDR3 size: 13 residues. The CDR3 here is CSARVSGLDEQYF. The CDR3 coding sequence is TGCAGTGCTAGAGTTTCGGGGTTGGACGAGCAGTACTTC.

The rearrangement joins TRBV5-1 to TRBJ1-1; the D gene is possibly TRBD1 (5 bases). Germline assignment: CDR1 SGHRS and CDR2 YFSETQ. Deletions cut 4 bases from V and 3 bases from J, with 16 bases between. The CDR3 totals 15 residues. In DNA form, the CDR3 reads TGCGCCAGCAGCAAGACACAGGCGGAGCACACTGAAGCTTTCTTT. It yields the protein CASSKTQAEHTEAFF.

The chain links TRBV20-1 to TRBJ1-2, with D perhaps matching TRBD1 (6 bases). There are 13 residues in the CDR3. V lost 3 bases to trimming and J lost 5 bases, with 13 bases between them. The germline V gene has CDR1 DFQATT and CDR2 SNEGSKA (reference sequence). CDR3 DNA sequence: TGCAGTGCTAGTACCGGGACACCTTATGGCTACACCTTC. This translates into CSASTGTPYGYTF.

This clonotype was observed a handful of times. This chain connects TRBV5-1 to TRBJ2-7; D may be TRBD2 (6 bases). V was cut by 4 bases and J by 5 bases, with 13 bases left in between. The CDR3 consists of 13 residues. CDR1 is SGHRS, CDR2 YFSETQ, per germline. The CDR3 is CASSLGPGDEQYF. The CDR3 region has the DNA TGCGCCAGCAGCCTAGGACCGGGGGACGAGCAGTACTTC.

This clonotype turned up a few times. V usage is TRBV28 and J usage is TRBJ1-6; a possible D gene is TRBD1 (6 bases). Germline V gene data show CDR1 as MDHEN and CDR2 as SYDVKM. This CDR3 is 17 amino acids long. The CDR3 reads CASQALQGTFHNSPLHF. In DNA, the CDR3 is TGTGCTTCACAAGCCCTACAGGGCACTTTCCATAATTCACCCCTCCACTTT.

The chain employs TRBV20-1 and TRBJ2-1, with TRBD2 matching 10 bases. Germline lookup yields CDR1 DFQATT and CDR2 SNEGSKA (reference sequence). J was trimmed by 4 bases and V by 3 bases; bases with no gene match: 6. The CDR3 extends over 15 amino acids. CDR3 region: CSASGGAGGYNEQFF. The CDR3 nucleotides are TGCAGTGCTAGCGGGGGAGCGGGGGGGTACAATGAGCAGTTCTTC.

In regard to this clonotype: The junction departs from germline at one end; a sequencing error may be responsible. V gene TRBV7-9 combines with J gene TRBJ2-1, with D maybe TRBD1 (6 bases). Germline CDR1 SEHNR, CDR2 FQNEAQ (reference sequence). This CDR3 contains 14 residues. CDR3 DNA: TGTACCAGCAGCTTAATTGGGGGCTTGTCTGAGCAGTTCTTC. This encodes CTSSLIGGLSEQFF.

A remark on this clonotype: At one of its ends the junction is not consistent with the germline gene, which may arise from a read error. The chain employs TRBV18 and TRBJ2-1; TRBD2 matches at 12 bases. This CDR3 is built from 15 residues. Germline-derived CDR1 and CDR2 are KGHSH and LQKENI. This chain's CDR3 is CASSQLAGGYNGQFF. The CDR3 region has the DNA TGTGCCAGCTCACAACTAGCGGGGGGCTACAATGGGCAGTTCTTC.

V and J are TRBV15 and TRBJ2-2, with 9 bases lining up with TRBD2. Trimming cost V 0 bases and J 4 bases; bases outside gene matches: 6. Germline CDR1 reads LNHNV; CDR2 reads YYDKDF (reference sequence). This CDR3 is 17 amino acids long. The CDR3 DNA is TGTGCCACCAGCAGAGATCTTAGCGGGAGTGGCACCGGGGAGCTGTTTTTT. It codes for CATSRDLSGSGTGELFF. Supplemented by reference TRBV15 and TRBJ2-2, the full variable domain reads DAMVIQNPRYQVTQFGKPVTLSCSQTLNHNVMYWYQQKSSQAPKLLFHYYDKDFNNEADTPDNFQSRRPNTSFCFLDIRSPGLGDTAMYLCATSRDLSGSGTGELFFGEGSRLTVL.

The chain carries TRBV20-1 and TRBJ2-3; possibly TRBD1 for D (6 bases). Germline V gene lookup returns CDR1 DFQATT and CDR2 SNEGSKA (reference sequence). Trimming cost V 8 bases and J 0 bases, with 12 bases left between them. This CDR3 is 13 amino acids long. CDR3 sequence (DNA): TGCAGTCCAGGGGCTACTAGCACAGATACGCAGTATTTT. Encoded protein: CSPGATSTDTQYF.

This clonotype was counted a few times. This chain links TRBV3-1 with TRBJ1-1; D call uncertain. The CDR3 covers 16 residues. Germline CDR1 LGHDT, CDR2 YNNKEL (reference sequence). Trimming stripped 1 base from V and 5 bases from J, with 17 bases between. The CDR3 spells CASSQAHGGRWTEAFF. CDR3 DNA: TGTGCCAGCAGCCAAGCACATGGAGGGCGGTGGACTGAAGCTTTCTTT.

The V gene is TRBV5-1, the J gene TRBJ2-3; the D gene is possibly TRBD2 (5 bases). Germline loops: CDR1 SGHRS, CDR2 YFSETQ. The CDR3 totals 17 residues. Trimming left V 0 bases short and J 1 base short, with 15 bases between. The CDR3 sequence is CASSLETTTMGTDTQYF. The CDR3 region has the DNA TGCGCCAGCAGCTTGGAGACTACCACGATGGGCACAGATACGCAGTATTTT.

This clonotype was detected once. V usage is TRBV7-2 and J usage is TRBJ1-1, with 8 bases matching TRBD1. The germline V gene has CDR1 SGHTA and CDR2 FQGNSA. V shed 1 base and J 0 bases; nucleotides not matched to a gene: 10. The CDR3 contains 18 residues. The DNA of the CDR3 is TGTGCCAGCAGCTTAGTTGTCAGGGGGCCGCTCATGAACACTGAAGCTTTCTTT. Its protein is CASSLVVRGPLMNTEAFF.

This clonotype occurred a few times. The chain links TRBV29-1 to TRBJ2-5; unclear D gene. Trimming stripped 5 bases from V and 1 base from J, with 11 bases between. Germline V CDR1 and CDR2: SQVTM, ANQGSEA. The CDR3 has 13 residues. CDR3 sequence: CSVFPQLQETQYF. In DNA, the CDR3 is TGCAGCGTTTTCCCCCAGCTCCAAGAGACCCAGTACTTC.

This clonotype showed up just a few times. This chain connects TRBV4-1 to TRBJ1-1; 12 bases map to TRBD1. The CDR3 has 16 residues. CDR1 is MGHRA, CDR2 YSYEKL, per germline. Unmatched junction bases numbered 13, after V lost 3 bases and J lost 11 bases. The CDR3 DNA reads as TGCGCCAGCAGCCATCCCAGCCGGGACAGGGGGCGAGAGGCTTTCTTT. Encoded protein: CASSHPSRDRGREAFF.

The chain couples TRBV18 to TRBJ2-7; D perhaps matches TRBD1 (6 bases). The V gene's germline CDR1 is KGHSH and CDR2 LQKENI. This CDR3 spans 18 amino acids. Trimming stripped 2 bases from V and 2 bases from J, with 22 bases between. The CDR3 DNA sequence: TGTGCCAGCTCACCATCTTTAGGCCCTTCAGGGGTCCCCTACGAGCAGTACTTC. This gives the protein CASSPSLGPSGVPYEQYF. The variable domain in full, completed from reference TRBV18 and TRBJ2-7, reads NAGVMQNPRHLVRRRGQEARLRCSPMKGHSHVYWYRQLPEEGLKFMVYLQKENIIDESGMPKERFSAEFPKEGPSILRIQQVVRGDSAAYFCASSPSLGPSGVPYEQYFGPGTRLTVT.

The chain couples TRBV4-2 to TRBJ1-5; 8 bases fit TRBD1. The CDR3 spans 15 residues. Germline V gene sequence: CDR1 LGHNA, CDR2 YNFKEQ. Here the CDR3 reads CATAKDRGRVQPQHF. The CDR3 nucleotides are TGTGCTACCGCGAAAGACAGGGGAAGAGTTCAGCCCCAGCATTTT.

Of note for this clonotype: It is likely a read error, because the conserved phenylalanine at the end of the CDR3 is missing. This rearrangement joins TRBV29-1 to TRBJ1-2; 7 nucleotides align to TRBD1. The CDR3 extends over 14 amino acids. Germline assignment: CDR1 SQVTM and CDR2 ANQGSEA. The J segment lost 8 bases and the V segment lost 0 bases, leaving 9 bases of the junction unmatched. This CDR3 reads CSVEDRTGRKGYTL. DNA of the CDR3: TGCAGCGTTGAAGATCGGACAGGTCGCAAAGGCTACACCTTA.

This clonotype has just one count. The chain has TRBV4-1 and TRBJ2-3, with 11 nucleotides matching TRBD2. CDR3 length equals 18 residues. The ends lost 4 bases at V and 4 bases at J; junction bases unmatched: 13. Germline CDR1 is MGHRA and CDR2 is YSYEKL. The CDR3 nucleotides read TGCGCCAGCAGCCCCTTACTAGCGGGGGCGATGGGTGCAGATACGCAGTATTTT. Amino acids: CASSPLLAGAMGADTQYF.

The chain carries TRBV4-1 and TRBJ2-3; 8 nucleotides line up with TRBD2. After removal of 0 bases from V and 4 bases from J, the junction contained 12 bases not matched to a gene. The length of the CDR3 is 18 residues. Germline V gives CDR1 MGHRA, CDR2 YSYEKL. The CDR3 DNA reads as TGCGCCAGCAGCCAAGATCGGTTGGTGGGACTAGGTGCAGATACGCAGTATTTT. Protein product: CASSQDRLVGLGADTQYF.